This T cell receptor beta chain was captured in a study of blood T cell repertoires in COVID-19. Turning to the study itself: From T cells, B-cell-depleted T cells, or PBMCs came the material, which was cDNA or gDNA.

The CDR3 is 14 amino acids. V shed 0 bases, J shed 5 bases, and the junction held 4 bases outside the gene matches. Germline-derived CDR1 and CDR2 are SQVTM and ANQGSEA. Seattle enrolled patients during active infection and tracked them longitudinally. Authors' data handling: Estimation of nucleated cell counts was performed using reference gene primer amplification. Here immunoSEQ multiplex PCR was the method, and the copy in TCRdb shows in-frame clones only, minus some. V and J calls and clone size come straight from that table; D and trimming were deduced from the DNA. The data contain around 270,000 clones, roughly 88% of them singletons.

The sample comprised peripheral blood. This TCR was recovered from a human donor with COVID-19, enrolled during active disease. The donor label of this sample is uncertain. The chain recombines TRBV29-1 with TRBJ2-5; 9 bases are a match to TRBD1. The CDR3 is CSVEEQGARETQYF. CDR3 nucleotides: TGCAGCGTTGAAGAACAGGGGGCACGGGAGACCCAGTACTTC. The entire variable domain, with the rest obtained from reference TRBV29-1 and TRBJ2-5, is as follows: SAVISQKPSRDICQRGTSLTIQCQVDSQVTMMFWYRQQPGQSLTLIATANQGSEATYESGFVIDKFPISRPNLTFSTLTVSNMSPEDSSIYLCSVEEQGARETQYFGPGTRLLVL.